This T cell receptor (beta chain) is from a study of OX40 agonist ivuxolimab in advanced cancers. Across the study: There were three patients with partial responses, one having hepatocellular carcinoma and two cutaneous melanoma. Findings and caveats of the study: On average, a greater number of expanded clones characterised CD8+ T cells relative to CD4+.

Regarding this clone: Its antigen is unknown.

Measured with immunoSEQ multiplex PCR; TCRdb has only the in-frame clones, and not every one. The table has about 79,000 clones, roughly 88% seen once. This CDR3 comprises 15 residues. V lost 5 bases and J lost 9; bases outside the gene matches: 10. The germline CDR1 and CDR2 sequences are MNHEY and SVGAGI. The V call is TRBV6-5, the J call TRBJ1-6; TRBD1 aligns across 7 bases. The TCR sequence derives from an adult with an advanced solid tumor such as melanoma, head and neck, liver or kidney cancer. This sample comprised CD4+ or CD8+ T cells sorted from blood, obtained in a trial of the OX40 agonist ivuxolimab. CDR3 loop: CASSLKGAKGSPLHF. DNA of the CDR3: TGTGCCAGCAGTCTTAAGGGGGCAAAGGGTTCACCCCTCCACTTT.